The 22 T cell receptor beta chains below come from one sample, sequenced in a study of beta chain features in type 1 diabetes. Reverse transcription of all isolated RNA meant that expressed TCRB transcripts were sequenced. Libraries were prepared by immunoSEQ multiplex PCR; TCRdb keeps only in-frame clonotypes and omits some of them. Of 35,000 or so clones in the sample, approximately 60% were seen once. Material: Tregs from blood. These receptors were obtained from a woman between 25 and 40 years old in good health.

The CDR3 nucleotides read TGCGCCAGCAGTGAGGGGTTAGCGAAATCCTACGAGCAGTACTTC. Protein sequence: CASSEGLAKSYEQYF. The V gene is TRBV10-2, the J gene TRBJ2-7; possibly TRBD2 for D (5 bases). CDR3 length: 15 amino acids. Germline loops: CDR1 WSHSY, CDR2 SAAADI. The V gene lost 2 bases and the J gene lost 1 base, with 12 bases spanning the gap.

The chain employs TRBV5-6 and TRBJ2-3; D uncertain. V dropped 4 bases and J dropped 12 bases, with 15 bases sitting between them. Germline values: CDR1 SGHDT, CDR2 YYEEEE. The CDR3 covers 12 residues. In DNA, the CDR3 is TGTGCCAGCAGCCTCGTAGAAACCCAACAGTATTTT. Translation gives CASSLVETQQYF.

V usage is TRBV19 and J usage is TRBJ1-2; 7 nucleotides line up with TRBD1. CDR1 is LNHDA and CDR2 is SQIVND in the germline V gene (reference sequence). The CDR3 is 15 residues long. The J segment lost 4 bases and the V segment lost 6 bases, leaving 11 bases of the junction unmatched. CDR3 protein: CASSPPEGAVYGYTF. The CDR3 DNA reads as TGTGCCAGTAGCCCCCCGGAGGGGGCCGTCTATGGCTACACCTTC.

V gene TRBV7-2 combines with J gene TRBJ1-2; D uncertain. Trimming stripped 1 base from V and 5 bases from J, with 8 bases between. The CDR3 loop spans 13 amino acids. Germline CDR1 SGHTA, CDR2 FQGNSA. CDR3: CASSLGGNYGYTF. The CDR3 DNA follows: TGTGCCAGCAGCTTAGGCGGTAATTATGGCTACACCTTC.

The chain recombines TRBV28 with TRBJ2-3; 8 bases map to TRBD1. The length of the CDR3 is 12 residues. The V segment lost 4 bases and the J segment 6 bases; nucleotides outside the gene matches: 0. In germline, CDR1 is MDHEN, CDR2 SYDVKM. The CDR3 DNA reads as TGTGCCAGCAGTTCAGGGGGCGATACGCAGTATTTT. This sequence encodes CASSSGGDTQYF.

The chain carries TRBV4-1 and TRBJ2-4; no clear D gene. V was shortened by 0 bases and J by 9 bases, with 12 bases between the two germline ends. Germline V gene lookup returns CDR1 MGHRA and CDR2 YSYEKL. The CDR3 is 14 amino acids. CDR3 sequence reads: CASSQDLLRSIQYF. The CDR3 DNA sequence: TGCGCCAGCAGCCAAGATCTTCTCCGGAGCATTCAGTACTTC.

This chain links TRBV7-2 with TRBJ1-2; D is perhaps TRBD1 (5 bases). The CDR3 covers 15 residues. CDR1 and CDR2 (germline): SGHTA, FQGNSA. V was trimmed by 5 bases and J by 2 bases, leaving 15 bases between them. CDR3 in DNA: TGTGCCAGCAGCCGTACAGGCTTTGCCAACTATGGCTACACCTTC. This sequence encodes CASSRTGFANYGYTF.

A few counts support this clone. The chain has TRBV29-1 and TRBJ2-1; D unclear. This CDR3 is 14 amino acids long. Per the germline V gene, CDR1 is SQVTM and CDR2 is ANQGSEA. With 7 bases removed from V and 0 bases from J, the gap between germline ends came to 13 bases. CDR3 loop: CSAIGPYSYNEQFF. In DNA form, the CDR3 reads TGCAGCGCCATTGGGCCGTACTCCTACAATGAGCAGTTCTTC.

This clone was detected only once. V usage is TRBV5-4 and J usage is TRBJ2-5, with TRBD1 matching 7 bases. V shed 4 bases and J 3 bases; nucleotides not matched to a gene: 12. Per germline, CDR1 SGHNT and CDR2 YYREEE (reference sequence). This CDR3 is built from 16 residues. DNA for the CDR3: TGTGCCAGCAGCCTACGATCCGGGACAGCGAAAGAGACCCAGTACTTC. Its protein is CASSLRSGTAKETQYF. Complete variable domain (other parts from reference TRBV5-4 and TRBJ2-5): ETGVTQSPTHLIKTRGQQVTLRCSSQSGHNTVSWYQQALGQGPQFIFQYYREEENGRGNFPPRFSGLQFPNYSSELNVNALELDDSALYLCASSLRSGTAKETQYFGPGTRLLVL.

This clone is deemed medium-sized. The V and J genes are TRBV27 and TRBJ1-1, with D unresolved. The length of the CDR3 is 11 residues. Trimming shortened V by 5 bases and J by 7 bases, and 8 bases separated the two germline ends. Germline CDR1 and CDR2: MNHEY and SMNVEV (reference sequence). The CDR3 DNA sequence: TGTGCCAGCAGTAGGGCGGGTGAAGCTTTCTTT. Translation gives CASSRAGEAFF.

The rearrangement joins TRBV7-9 to TRBJ2-5; a possible D gene is TRBD1 (5 bases). The V gene lost 6 bases and the J gene lost 1 base, with 12 bases spanning the gap. The germline V gene has CDR1 SEHNR and CDR2 FQNEAQ (reference sequence). There are 14 residues in the CDR3. The CDR3: CASRRLQGQETQYF. In nucleotides, the CDR3 is TGTGCCAGCAGACGCCTGCAGGGCCAAGAGACCCAGTACTTC.

The rearrangement uses TRBV5-4 and TRBJ2-7; 7 bases align to TRBD1. V lost 4 bases and J lost 3; bases outside the gene matches: 7. The CDR3 totals 14 residues. The germline V gene has CDR1 SGHNT and CDR2 YYREEE (reference sequence). CDR3 DNA: TGTGCCAGCAGCCAAGCAGGGGGTAACTACGAGCAGTACTTC. Protein: CASSQAGGNYEQYF.

This rearrangement joins TRBV19 to TRBJ2-4, with D tentatively TRBD2 (5 bases). V was pared by 7 bases and J by 8 bases, with 12 bases between. CDR1 is LNHDA and CDR2 is SQIVND in the germline V gene (reference sequence). CDR3 length: 12 amino acids. The CDR3 protein is CASNAVRDIQYF. Here the CDR3 DNA reads TGTGCCAGTAACGCGGTGAGGGACATTCAGTACTTC.

This clone was seen only a few times. This rearrangement joins TRBV2 to TRBJ2-4; 10 nucleotides line up with TRBD2. Looked up from germline, CDR1 is SNHLY and CDR2 is FYNNEI. The CDR3 spans 18 residues. V lost 5 bases to trimming and J lost 0 bases; unmatched junction nucleotides: 10. In DNA, the CDR3 is TGTGCCAGCAGTCCGACAGGACTAGCGGTGATAGCCAAAAACATTCAGTACTTC. Encoded protein: CASSPTGLAVIAKNIQYF.

J is TRBJ2-6 and V is TRBV25-1; D is ambiguous. Germline CDR1 MGHDK, CDR2 SYGVNS. Deletions cut 6 bases from V and 4 bases from J, with 4 bases between. The CDR3 is 12 residues long. The CDR3 sequence is CASSRGANVLTF. CDR3 in DNA: TGTGCCAGCAGCCGGGGGGCCAACGTCCTGACTTTC.

V and J are TRBV14 and TRBJ2-5; a weak D match, TRBD2 (5 bases). CDR1 is SGHDN, CDR2 FVKESK, per germline. The CDR3 length is 15 residues. Trimming removed 0 bases from V and 5 bases from J, with 13 bases in between. CDR3 loop: CASSQESLAAETQYF. For the CDR3, the DNA is TGTGCCAGCAGCCAAGAATCGCTAGCAGCGGAGACCCAGTACTTC.

The chain is built from TRBV30 and TRBJ2-7; TRBD2 might be the D (6 bases). Germline loops: CDR1 GTSNPN, CDR2 SVGIG (reference sequence). The V and J ends lost 5 bases and 6 bases respectively, with 17 bases between them. The CDR3 covers 13 residues. CDR3 residues: CAWGLAFLGEQYF. The CDR3 DNA follows: TGTGCCTGGGGGCTAGCGTTCTTAGGCGAGCAGTACTTC.

V is TRBV7-2 and J is TRBJ2-5; D is perhaps TRBD2 (5 bases). CDR3 size: 14 residues. Germline V lookup: CDR1 SGHTA, CDR2 FQGNSA. V was pared by 3 bases and J by 0 bases, with 8 bases between. The CDR3 region has the DNA TGTGCCAGCAGCTTTCGAGGGTACCAAGAGACCCAGTACTTC. This sequence encodes CASSFRGYQETQYF.

The chain uses TRBV18 and TRBJ2-7; D perhaps matches TRBD2 (7 bases). This CDR3 contains 12 residues. With 6 bases removed from V and 6 bases from J, the gap between germline ends came to 12 bases. Per germline, CDR1 KGHSH and CDR2 LQKENI. CDR3 DNA sequence: TGTGCCAGCTCTGGGGGGGCTACCGAGCAGTACTTC. Protein: CASSGGATEQYF.

The gene calls are TRBV18 and TRBJ2-7; TRBD2 is a possible D gene (5 bases). V dropped 3 bases and J dropped 2 bases, with 14 bases sitting between them. The CDR3 length is 15 residues. Germline V gives CDR1 KGHSH, CDR2 LQKENI. The CDR3 here is CASSPGLSPAYEQYF. Written as DNA, the CDR3 is TGTGCCAGCTCACCCGGACTTTCGCCCGCCTACGAGCAGTACTTC.

Sample share makes this clone medium-sized. Other DNA sequences from this sample encode an identical CDR3 as well. Written as DNA, the CDR3 is TGCGCCAGCAGCTTGACTAGCGGGAGCTACGAGCAGTACTTC. This sequence encodes CASSLTSGSYEQYF. The rearrangement uses TRBV5-1 and TRBJ2-7; 11 bases are shared with TRBD2. The CDR3 covers 14 residues. With 1 base clipped from V and 3 bases from J, the junction kept 0 bases outside the gene matches. The germline CDR1 and CDR2 sequences are SGHRS and YFSETQ.

This chain connects TRBV7-3 to TRBJ2-1, with D perhaps matching TRBD2 (5 bases). This CDR3 spans 13 amino acids. Germline V gene lookup returns CDR1 SGHTA and CDR2 FQGTGA. V was clipped by 8 bases and J by 6 bases, with 14 bases between them. CDR3 nucleotide sequence: TGTGCCAGCTCAGAGGGTTTTTTCAATGAGCAGTTCTTC. Encoded protein: CASSEGFFNEQFF.